The rows below give T cell receptor beta chains drawn from one sample of a study of a mutant IDH1 vaccine in newly diagnosed glioma. Profiling relied on immunoSEQ multiplex PCR, and the TCRdb table lists in-frame clones only, not all of them. Of about 32,000 clones in the sample, about 80% are singletons; the top ten hold 15% to 19%. No cognate antigen is known for these TCRs. This sample comprised PBMCs, obtained from a glioma patient whose treatment included an IDH1 peptide vaccine. Receptors were obtained from a young man with glioma. The CDR3 runs from the conserved cysteine through the conserved F or W. D genes are given only for firm matches. Clone size appears in some rows only: once, few, many, or a class for an expanded clone.

TRBJ1-5 NA NA TRBV4-1 CASSQGWGKQPQHF TGCGCCAGCAGCCAAGGGTGGGGGAAACAGCCCCAGCATTTT
TRBJ2-3 few TRBD2 TRBV19 CASSIPGTSGSVTQYF TGTGCCAGTAGTATCCCCGGGACTAGCGGGAGTGTTACGCAGTATTTT
TRBJ1-1 NA NA TRBV6-5 CASSTGMNTEAFF TGTGCCAGCAGCACGGGAATGAACACTGAAGCTTTCTTT
TRBJ1-4 NA NA TRBV6-5 CASSYSSNEKLFF TGTGCCAGCAGTTACTCTAGTAATGAAAAACTGTTTTTT
TRBJ2-7 NA NA TRBV27 CASSLQGAGGPTYEQYF TGTGCCAGCAGTTTACAGGGGGCGGGAGGGCCGACCTACGAGCAGTACTTC
TRBJ2-6 NA NA TRBV19 CASSASVMSGANVLTF TGTGCCAGTAGTGCGAGCGTGATGTCTGGGGCCAACGTCCTGACTTTC
TRBJ1-5 NA TRBD1 TRBV19 CASSSTGTAYLIGPQHF TGTGCCAGTAGTTCCACCGGGACAGCTTATCTCATAGGGCCCCAGCATTTT
TRBJ1-5 NA NA TRBV30 CAWSPNTQPQHF TGTGCCTGGAGCCCCAATACGCAGCCCCAGCATTTT
TRBJ2-7 NA NA TRBV15 CATSRSGDSYEQYF TGTGCCACCAGCAGATCTGGGGACTCCTACGAGCAGTACTTC
TRBJ1-1 NA NA TRBV6-5 CASSYSTSGKTEAFF TGTGCCAGCAGTTACTCGACCTCGGGCAAGACTGAAGCTTTCTTT
TRBJ2-1 NA NA TRBV29-1 CSVDPGTYNEQFF TGCAGCGTTGACCCAGGGACCTACAATGAGCAGTTCTTC
TRBJ1-2 NA TRBD1 TRBV14 CASSQSDRGHYGYTF TGTGCCAGCAGCCAATCGGACAGGGGACACTATGGCTACACCTTC
TRBJ1-5 few TRBD1 TRBV19 CASTQAGQGARQPQHF TGTGCCAGTACCCAAGCGGGACAGGGGGCACGTCAGCCCCAGCATTTT
TRBJ1-3 NA NA TRBV5-1 CASSGLQGSGNTIYF TGCGCCAGCAGCGGGTTACAGGGCTCTGGAAACACCATATATTTT
TRBJ1-5 few NA TRBV27 CATGRNNQPQHF TGTGCCACTGGACGGAACAATCAGCCCCAGCATTTT
TRBJ1-2 NA NA TRBV6-5 CASSYSIRLHYGYTF TGTGCCAGCAGTTACTCGATACGGCTCCACTATGGCTACACCTTC